Shown below are 22 T cell receptor beta chains from a single sample sequenced in a study of STAT5B mutations in CD4+ large granular lymphocyte leukemia. Sequenced by immunoSEQ multiplex PCR; TCRdb stores in-frame clones only, minus some. The sample has tens of thousands of clones; 55% to 75% are singletons. Sequencing was done on a sample of CD4+ T cells from blood buffy coats. The receptors were gathered from a human donor in good health.

The chain recombines TRBV21-1 with TRBJ1-4. TRBV21-1 is given as a pseudogene. This CDR3 has 15 amino acids. Here the CDR3 DNA reads TGTGCCAGCAGCCGAGGGAGCAGGACTAATGAAAAACTGTTTTTT. Amino acids: CASSRGSRTNEKLFF.

The chain joins TRBV6-1 to TRBJ2-2; D uncertain. There are 14 residues in the CDR3. V was trimmed by 2 bases and J by 7 bases, leaving 11 bases between them. CDR1 and CDR2 from the germline V gene are MNHNS and SASEGT. The CDR3 DNA sequence: TGTGCCAGCAGTGAACAGGTGTATAGCGGGGAGCTGTTTTTT. This gives the protein CASSEQVYSGELFF.

This chain connects TRBV7-9 to TRBJ2-3; possibly TRBD2 for D (6 bases). CDR3 size: 15 residues. Germline CDR1 reads SEHNR; CDR2 reads FQNEAQ (reference sequence). V was pared by 4 bases and J by 2 bases, with 13 bases between. The CDR3: CASSSGTLPTDTQYF. The CDR3 region has the DNA TGTGCCAGCAGCTCCGGGACTCTTCCCACAGATACGCAGTATTTT. The full variable domain, its missing parts supplied by reference TRBV7-9 and TRBJ2-3, is DTGVSQNPRHKITKRGQNVTFRCDPISEHNRLYWYRQTLGQGPEFLTYFQNEAQLEKSRLLSDRFSAERPKGSFSTLEIQRTEQGDSAMYLCASSSGTLPTDTQYFGPGTRLTVL.

This chain uses TRBV5-1 with TRBJ2-3, with a possible D match to TRBD1 (6 bases). Germline CDR1 reads SGHRS; CDR2 reads YFSETQ. The CDR3 totals 14 residues. Trimming left V 3 bases short and J 5 bases short, with 13 bases between. In nucleotides, the CDR3 is TGCGCCAGCAGCTCGTTACGAGGGGGAGATACGCAGTATTTT. It specifies CASSSLRGGDTQYF.

The chain joins TRBV29-1 to TRBJ2-5; 7 positions match TRBD1. Germline V CDR1 and CDR2: SQVTM, ANQGSEA. This CDR3 contains 12 residues. V lost 6 bases and J lost 2; bases outside the gene matches: 3. For the CDR3, the DNA is TGCAGCGTGGGACAGATACAAGAGACCCAGTACTTC. Protein sequence: CSVGQIQETQYF.

This clone has a single count. V usage is TRBV7-2 and J usage is TRBJ2-1; the match to TRBD2 covers 10 bases. The germline gives CDR1 SGHTA, CDR2 FQGNSA. Trimming at V came to 5 bases and at J to 8 bases, leaving 12 bases not matched to a gene. The CDR3 covers 16 residues. Here the CDR3 DNA reads TGTGCCAGCAGCCCCTCTGCCGCAGCGGGGGGGCATGAGCAGTTCTTC. The encoded protein is CASSPSAAAGGHEQFF.

This clone was detected a few times. This chain uses TRBV28 with TRBJ1-2; a possible D gene is TRBD1 (6 bases). The CDR3 is 14 amino acids. Trimming removed 8 bases from V and 3 bases from J, with 16 bases in between. Per germline, CDR1 MDHEN and CDR2 SYDVKM. The chain's CDR3 is CASVRGHVDYGYTF. The CDR3 DNA reads as TGTGCCAGCGTCAGGGGACATGTCGACTATGGCTACACCTTC.

The rearrangement joins TRBV7-2 to TRBJ2-5; D is unresolved. This CDR3 contains 13 residues. The V gene's germline CDR1 is SGHTA and CDR2 FQGNSA. V gave up 6 bases and J gave up 2 bases, with 10 bases separating them. This CDR3 is CASSMNSQETQYF. The CDR3 DNA is TGTGCCAGCAGTATGAACAGTCAAGAGACCCAGTACTTC.

The chain carries TRBV29-1 and TRBJ1-1; 9 bases match TRBD1. This CDR3 region has 14 residues. Germline V gene lookup returns CDR1 SQVTM and CDR2 ANQGSEA. V shed 0 bases, J shed 5 bases, and the junction held 4 bases outside the gene matches. CDR3 in DNA: TGCAGCGTTGAAGACGGGACAGGGAGGACTGAAGCTTTCTTT. Translated: CSVEDGTGRTEAFF.

This clone was picked up one time. The CDR3 DNA follows: TGTGCCAGTAGTTCCCCGACAGGGCAAGAGACCCAGTACTTC. This translates into CASSSPTGQETQYF. The chain combines TRBV19 with TRBJ2-5, with 7 bases matching TRBD1. CDR1 LNHDA and CDR2 SQIVND come from the germline V gene (reference sequence). CDR3 length equals 14 residues. The ends lost 5 bases at V and 2 bases at J; junction bases unmatched: 5.

The rearrangement uses TRBV5-1 and TRBJ2-2; a weak D match, TRBD2 (5 bases). V gave up 2 bases and J gave up 4 bases, with 6 bases separating them. Germline CDR1 reads SGHRS; CDR2 reads YFSETQ. This CDR3 has 13 residues. CDR3 amino acids: CASSFSATGELFF. The CDR3 coding sequence is TGCGCCAGCAGCTTTAGCGCCACCGGGGAGCTGTTTTTT.

The V gene is TRBV6-5, the J gene TRBJ2-5; 9 bases agree with TRBD1. J was trimmed by 5 bases and V by 7 bases; bases with no gene match: 8. Germline-derived CDR1 and CDR2 are MNHEY and SVGAGI. The CDR3 is 14 amino acids. CDR3 sequence reads: CASIKQGAGETQYF. CDR3 nucleotide sequence: TGTGCCAGCATTAAACAGGGGGCAGGGGAGACCCAGTACTTC.

The chain is built from TRBV29-1 and TRBJ2-1; D call uncertain. With 3 bases removed from V and 9 bases from J, the gap between germline ends came to 9 bases. CDR3 length equals 11 residues. Looked up from germline, CDR1 is SQVTM and CDR2 is ANQGSEA. CDR3 nucleotide sequence: TGCAGCGTTGAGGGGTTTCGTGAGCAGTTCTTC. This codes for CSVEGFREQFF.

V gene TRBV5-1 combines with J gene TRBJ2-3; 8 positions match TRBD2. This CDR3 has 16 amino acids. The V gene end was trimmed by 0 bases and the J gene end by 6 bases; junction bases not matched to a gene: 9. From germline, CDR1 is SGHRS and CDR2 YFSETQ. The CDR3 region is CASSLAGGAGLDTQYF. The CDR3 DNA reads as TGCGCCAGCAGCTTGGCCGGGGGGGCCGGCCTGGATACGCAGTATTTT. The full variable domain, in which reference TRBV5-1 and TRBJ2-3 provide the parts outside the CDR3, is KAGVTQTPRYLIKTRGQQVTLSCSPISGHRSVSWYQQTPGQGLQFLFEYFSETQRNKGNFPGRFSGRQFSNSRSEMNVSTLELGDSALYLCASSLAGGAGLDTQYFGPGTRLTVL.

The CDR3, as DNA: TGTGCCAGCAGCCGGACAGGGTACCATGGCTACACCTTC. Translating it yields CASSRTGYHGYTF. The V call is TRBV5-8, the J call TRBJ1-2; 8 bases are shared with TRBD1. Germline CDR1 SGHTS, CDR2 YDEGEE. V was clipped by 4 bases and J by 6 bases; unmatched bases: 5. The CDR3 has 13 residues.

This clone has just a few counts. The chain combines TRBV4-2 with TRBJ1-3, with D tentatively TRBD1 (6 bases). Germline CDR1 reads LGHNA; CDR2 reads YNFKEQ. V dropped 0 bases and J dropped 0 bases, with 9 bases sitting between them. The length of the CDR3 is 16 residues. The CDR3 region has the DNA TGTGCCAGCAGCCAAGAAACGGGACACTCTGGAAACACCATATATTTT. Encoded protein: CASSQETGHSGNTIYF.

The chain's CDR3 is CASGAPGQGDYGYTF. Here the CDR3 DNA reads TGTGCCAGCGGTGCTCCCGGACAGGGGGACTATGGCTACACCTTC. V usage is TRBV6-5 and J usage is TRBJ1-2, with 10 bases identical to TRBD1. The CDR3 totals 15 residues. Germline loops: CDR1 MNHEY, CDR2 SVGAGI. J was trimmed by 3 bases and V by 8 bases; bases with no gene match: 9.

The J gene is TRBJ1-1, the V gene TRBV18, with D unresolved. The germline CDR1 and CDR2 sequences are KGHSH and LQKENI. The CDR3 runs 13 residues. V was shortened by 3 bases and J by 1 base, with 6 bases between the two germline ends. CDR3 protein: CASSPRGNTEAFF. Written as DNA, the CDR3 is TGTGCCAGCTCACCTAGAGGGAACACTGAAGCTTTCTTT.

V gene TRBV5-1 combines with J gene TRBJ1-1; TRBD1 matches 8 bases. CDR1 and CDR2 from the germline V gene are SGHRS and YFSETQ. The CDR3 contains 15 residues. The J segment lost 4 bases and the V segment lost 0 bases, leaving 5 bases of the junction unmatched. CDR3 residues: CASSLAGQGGTEAFF. The CDR3 DNA is TGCGCCAGCAGCTTGGCAGGACAGGGCGGCACTGAAGCTTTCTTT.

The chain recombines TRBV6-1 with TRBJ1-4; TRBD1 might be the D (6 bases). Looked up from germline, CDR1 is MNHNS and CDR2 is SASEGT. The CDR3 runs 12 residues. Trimming shortened V by 10 bases and J by 3 bases, and 9 bases separated the two germline ends. The CDR3 region has the DNA TGTGCCACTAGACAGGCTAATGAAAAACTGTTTTTT. Residues: CATRQANEKLFF.

The chain employs TRBV18 and TRBJ2-5; D is uncertain. The germline V gene has CDR1 KGHSH and CDR2 LQKENI. The V gene lost 6 bases and the J gene lost 2 bases, with 4 bases spanning the gap. This CDR3 comprises 11 residues. The CDR3 bases are TGTGCCAGCTCGGGACAAGAGACCCAGTACTTC. It specifies CASSGQETQYF.

The chain recombines TRBV5-1 with TRBJ2-5; D possibly corresponds to TRBD2 (5 bases). Looked up from germline, CDR1 is SGHRS and CDR2 is YFSETQ. V shed 4 bases and J shed 5 bases, with 12 bases lying between them. The CDR3 loop spans 13 amino acids. CDR3: CASSELGGETQYF. The CDR3 bases are TGCGCCAGCAGCGAACTAGGTGGGGAGACCCAGTACTTC.